These 22 T cell receptor beta chains share one sample of origin, sequenced in a study of blood T cell repertoires in COVID-19. The protocol was immunoSEQ multiplex PCR, while the TCRdb copy is restricted to in-frame clones and leaves out a portion. The sample lists about 410,000 clones, about nine tenths occurring once. The sample taken for sequencing was peripheral blood. The receptors originated from a woman in her 30s with active or convalescent COVID-19.

The rearrangement links TRBV6-5 to TRBJ1-1; D gene uncertain. V gave up 4 bases and J gave up 4 bases, with 10 bases separating them. The V gene's germline CDR1 is MNHEY and CDR2 SVGAGI. The CDR3 loop spans 13 amino acids. The chain's CDR3 is CASSSLGGTEAFF. In DNA, the CDR3 is TGTGCCAGCAGTTCTCTGGGAGGCACTGAAGCTTTCTTT.

The chain carries TRBV30 and TRBJ2-2; D remains unclear. Trimming took off 4 bases at V and 2 bases at J, with 11 bases between the two ends. CDR1 and CDR2 from the germline V gene are GTSNPN and SVGIG (reference sequence). The CDR3 is made up of 14 amino acids. CDR3 amino acids: CAWIRQVNTGELFF. The CDR3 nucleotides are TGTGCCTGGATACGTCAGGTTAACACCGGGGAGCTGTTTTTT.

V is TRBV28 and J is TRBJ2-7, with D maybe TRBD1 (6 bases). The V end was cut by 4 bases, the J end by 1 base, with 26 bases between. The length of the CDR3 is 19 residues. CDR1 is MDHEN and CDR2 is SYDVKM in the germline V gene. This CDR3 reads CASSSITSPAIGQSYEQYF. In nucleotides, the CDR3 is TGTGCCAGCAGTTCGATTACTTCCCCTGCTATCGGACAGTCCTACGAGCAGTACTTC. Filled out from reference TRBV28 and TRBJ2-7, the complete variable domain reads DVKVTQSSRYLVKRTGEKVFLECVQDMDHENMFWYRQDPGLGLRLIYFSYDVKMKEKGDIPEGYSVSREKKERFSLILESASTNQTSMYLCASSSITSPAIGQSYEQYFGPGTRLTVT.

The chain joins TRBV7-9 to TRBJ1-2; 9 bases match TRBD1. CDR1 is SEHNR and CDR2 is FQNEAQ in the germline V gene (reference sequence). Trimming took 5 bases from V and 7 from J; bases not matched to a gene: 14. This CDR3 is 16 amino acids long. In nucleotides, the CDR3 is TGTGCCAGCAGCCCAAACCGGGACAGGGAAGGGGGTGGCTACACCTTC. Translating it yields CASSPNRDREGGGYTF.

This clone turned up a few times. This CDR3 reads CASTPEGVNTEAFF. The CDR3 coding sequence is TGTGCCAGCACCCCAGAGGGGGTGAACACTGAAGCTTTCTTT. This chain links TRBV7-9 with TRBJ1-1; weak D call: TRBD1 (6 bases). The length of the CDR3 is 14 residues. V dropped 7 bases and J dropped 0 bases, with 12 bases sitting between them. CDR1 and CDR2 (germline): SEHNR, FQNEAQ (reference sequence). The full variable domain, in which reference TRBV7-9 and TRBJ1-1 provide the parts outside the CDR3, is DTGVSQNPRHKITKRGQNVTFRCDPISEHNRLYWYRQTLGQGPEFLTYFQNEAQLEKSRLLSDRFSAERPKGSFSTLEIQRTEQGDSAMYLCASTPEGVNTEAFFGQGTRLTVV.

The gene calls are TRBV13 and TRBJ2-7; TRBD2 aligns across 8 bases. The CDR3 length is 14 residues. The V gene's germline CDR1 is PRHDT and CDR2 FYEKMQ (reference sequence). The junction had 8 bases not matched to a gene; V was cut back by 5 bases and J by 5 bases. The CDR3 sequence: CASSPGLDWDEQYF. CDR3 in DNA: TGTGCCAGCAGCCCGGGACTAGATTGGGACGAGCAGTACTTC.

On this clone: Other DNA sequences in this sample translate to the same CDR3. The rearrangement joins TRBV5-1 to TRBJ1-1; D gene uncertain. The CDR3 runs to 13 residues. Germline CDR1 SGHRS, CDR2 YFSETQ. Trimming shortened V by 0 bases and J by 2 bases, and 5 bases separated the two germline ends. CDR3 in amino acids: CASSLDLNTEAFF. The CDR3 region has the DNA TGCGCCAGCAGCTTGGATCTCAACACTGAAGCTTTCTTT.

The chain carries TRBV4-1 and TRBJ2-2; the D gene is possibly TRBD2 (6 bases). The CDR3 runs 17 residues. Trimming took off 2 bases at V and 7 bases at J, with 20 bases between the two ends. Looked up from germline, CDR1 is MGHRA and CDR2 is YSYEKL. The CDR3 sequence: CASSQQAGTPSIGELFF. The CDR3, as DNA: TGCGCCAGCAGCCAACAAGCCGGGACTCCCTCCATCGGGGAGCTGTTTTTT.

This chain connects TRBV18 to TRBJ1-2; TRBD1 agrees at 9 bases. J lost 3 bases, V lost 4 bases, and 9 bases had no gene match. The CDR3 has 16 residues. Germline assignment: CDR1 KGHSH and CDR2 LQKENI. CDR3 protein: CASSLDTGGAYYGYTF. The CDR3 DNA follows: TGTGCCAGCTCACTAGATACAGGGGGCGCCTACTATGGCTACACCTTC.

The V and J genes are TRBV6-1 and TRBJ2-5; 7 nucleotides line up with TRBD2. This CDR3 comprises 15 residues. Germline V CDR1 and CDR2: MNHNS, SASEGT. V trimming: 0 bases; J trimming: 2 bases; junction bases outside the gene matches: 3. CDR3 in DNA: TGTGCCAGCAGTGAAGCGATGGGACTACAAGAGACCCAGTACTTC. Translated, it gives CASSEAMGLQETQYF.

The table lists this clone with a few counts. The chain carries TRBV9 and TRBJ2-2, with a tentative D call TRBD2 (5 bases). Germline CDR1 is SGDLS and CDR2 is YYNGEE. V was cut by 4 bases and J by 3 bases, with 13 bases left in between. This CDR3 has 15 residues. Written as DNA, the CDR3 is TGTGCCAGCAGCTTACTAGTTAGTGACACCGGGGAGCTGTTTTTT. Its translation is CASSLLVSDTGELFF.

This sequence joins TRBV30 and TRBJ1-1; 7 bases map to TRBD1. Trimming took 3 bases from V and 4 from J; bases not matched to a gene: 5. This CDR3 contains 13 residues. The germline V gene encodes CDR1 GTSNPN and CDR2 SVGIG (reference sequence). CDR3 bases: TGTGCCTGGAGGACGACAGGGAGCACTGAAGCTTTCTTT. It encodes CAWRTTGSTEAFF. The variable domain in full, with the rest retrieved from reference TRBV30 and TRBJ1-1, is SQTIHQWPATLVQPVGSPLSLECTVEGTSNPNLYWYRQAAGRGLQLLFYSVGIGQISSEVPQNLSASRPQDRQFILSSKKLLLSDSGFYLCAWRTTGSTEAFFGQGTRLTVV.

This chain links TRBV6-5 with TRBJ2-3, with TRBD2 identical over 11 bases. Looked up from germline, CDR1 is MNHEY and CDR2 is SVGAGI. V shed 4 bases, J shed 4 bases, and the junction held 4 bases outside the gene matches. There are 15 residues in the CDR3. The CDR3 DNA follows: TGTGCCAGCAGTTCACTAGCGGGGGATTCAGATACGCAGTATTTT. This gives the protein CASSSLAGDSDTQYF.

This clone turned up a few times. V is TRBV21-1 and J is TRBJ2-5; the listed D gene, TRBD1, was not tested against the DNA. TRBV21-1 is an annotated pseudogene. The CDR3 covers 15 residues. The DNA for the CDR3 is TGTGCCAGCAGCACCCCCAGGGCGAATAAAGAGACCCAGTACTTC. It specifies CASSTPRANKETQYF.

This chain joins TRBV4-1 and TRBJ2-4; 8 positions match TRBD1. V shed 1 base, J shed 8 bases, and the junction held 13 bases outside the gene matches. This CDR3 has 17 residues. Germline CDR1 is MGHRA and CDR2 is YSYEKL. CDR3 sequence: CASSQVGRRTGWDIQYF. CDR3 bases: TGCGCCAGCAGCCAAGTAGGAAGACGGACAGGGTGGGACATTCAGTACTTC.

The chain couples TRBV6-5 to TRBJ1-2, with TRBD1 matching over 10 bases. The CDR3 is 16 amino acids. V gave up 0 bases and J gave up 8 bases; unmatched junction bases: 9. Germline CDR1 reads MNHEY; CDR2 reads SVGAGI. CDR3 in amino acids: CASSYSTGTGERGYTF. Here the CDR3 DNA reads TGTGCCAGCAGTTACTCAACCGGGACAGGGGAGCGGGGCTACACCTTC.

The V and J genes are TRBV4-2 and TRBJ2-5, with 9 bases fitting TRBD2. The V segment lost 0 bases and the J segment 5 bases; nucleotides outside the gene matches: 10. CDR1 and CDR2 (germline): LGHNA, YNFKEQ. The CDR3 runs to 17 residues. DNA for the CDR3: TGTGCCAGCAGCCAAGATTCTTCAGGGACTAGCTGGGAGACCCAGTACTTC. Amino acid sequence: CASSQDSSGTSWETQYF.

V is TRBV6-5 and J is TRBJ2-1; 10 positions match TRBD2. Germline trimming cut 2 bases from V and 9 bases from J; bases unmatched to any gene: 10. This CDR3 has 16 amino acids. In germline, CDR1 is MNHEY, CDR2 SVGAGI. CDR3 residues: CASSYVASGRGGEQFF. CDR3 sequence (DNA): TGTGCCAGCAGTTACGTAGCTAGCGGGAGAGGGGGTGAGCAGTTCTTC.

This rearrangement joins TRBV6-1 to TRBJ1-3; maybe TRBD1 (6 bases). This CDR3 spans 16 amino acids. Trimming cost V 2 bases and J 0 bases, with 11 bases left between them. Germline CDR1 is MNHNS and CDR2 is SASEGT. The DNA for the CDR3 is TGTGCCAGCAGTGAACGGGACACGAGCTCTGGAAACACCATATATTTT. Its translation: CASSERDTSSGNTIYF.

The genes are TRBV15 and TRBJ1-2; D might be TRBD1 (5 bases). Germline V CDR1 and CDR2: LNHNV, YYDKDF (reference sequence). The CDR3 extends over 16 amino acids. Trimming removed 0 bases from V and 1 base from J, with 12 bases in between. As DNA, the CDR3 is TGTGCCACCAGCAGAGACGTGACAGCTATTAACTATGGCTACACCTTC. Its translation: CATSRDVTAINYGYTF.

The CDR3 sequence is CASSARQTDNSPLHF. In DNA form, the CDR3 reads TGTGCCAGCAGCGCCCGACAGACGGATAATTCACCCCTCCACTTT. The chain uses TRBV9 and TRBJ1-6; a weak D match, TRBD1 (5 bases). The length of the CDR3 is 15 residues. Between the trimmed V and J ends, which lost 3 bases and 5 bases, there was a span of 12 bases. Germline V gene data show CDR1 as SGDLS and CDR2 as YYNGEE.

The genes are TRBV11-2 and TRBJ2-7; D call uncertain. CDR1 and CDR2 from the germline V gene are SGHAT and FQNNGV. The CDR3 totals 13 residues. The V end was cut by 5 bases, the J end by 3 bases, with 11 bases between. The CDR3 protein is CASSAILVYEQYF. CDR3 sequence (DNA): TGTGCCAGCAGCGCGATCCTTGTCTACGAGCAGTACTTC.